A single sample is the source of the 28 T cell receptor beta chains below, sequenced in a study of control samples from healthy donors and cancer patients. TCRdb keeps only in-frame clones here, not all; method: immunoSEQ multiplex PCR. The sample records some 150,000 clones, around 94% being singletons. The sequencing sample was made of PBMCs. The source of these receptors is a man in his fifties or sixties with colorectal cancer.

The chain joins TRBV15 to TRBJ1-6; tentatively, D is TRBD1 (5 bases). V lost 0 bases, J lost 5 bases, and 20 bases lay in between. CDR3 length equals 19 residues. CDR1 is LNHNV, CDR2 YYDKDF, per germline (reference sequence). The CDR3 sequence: CATSRDPHSLGTNNSPLHF. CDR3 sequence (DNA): TGTGCCACCAGCAGAGACCCCCACAGTTTAGGGACCAATAATTCACCCCTCCACTTT.

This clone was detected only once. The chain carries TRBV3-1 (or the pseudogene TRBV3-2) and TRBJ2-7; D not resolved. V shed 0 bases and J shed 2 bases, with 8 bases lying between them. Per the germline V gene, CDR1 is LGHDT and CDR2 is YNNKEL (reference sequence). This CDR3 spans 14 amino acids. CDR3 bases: TGTGCCAGCAGCCAAGAGAGTGGCGCCTACGAGCAGTACTTC. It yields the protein CASSQESGAYEQYF.

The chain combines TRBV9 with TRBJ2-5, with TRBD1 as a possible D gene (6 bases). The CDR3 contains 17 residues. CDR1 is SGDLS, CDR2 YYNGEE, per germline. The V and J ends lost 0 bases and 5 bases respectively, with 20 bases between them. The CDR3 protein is CASSVAGGGSRAETQYF. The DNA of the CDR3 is TGTGCCAGCAGCGTAGCTGGGGGCGGCTCCCGAGCGGAGACCCAGTACTTC.

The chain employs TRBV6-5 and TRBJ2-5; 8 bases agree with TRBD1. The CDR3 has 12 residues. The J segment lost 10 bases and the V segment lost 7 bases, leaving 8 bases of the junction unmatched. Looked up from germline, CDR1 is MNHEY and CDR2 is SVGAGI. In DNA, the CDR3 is TGTGCCAGCATGGAGGACAGGGTGGGCCAGTACTTC. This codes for CASMEDRVGQYF.

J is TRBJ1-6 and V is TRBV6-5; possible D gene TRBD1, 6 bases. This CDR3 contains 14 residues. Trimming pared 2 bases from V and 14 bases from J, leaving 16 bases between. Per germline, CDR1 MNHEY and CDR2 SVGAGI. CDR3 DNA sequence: TGTGCCAGCAGTTACATCGGGGGGCGAGGTACCCTCCACTTT. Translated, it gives CASSYIGGRGTLHF.

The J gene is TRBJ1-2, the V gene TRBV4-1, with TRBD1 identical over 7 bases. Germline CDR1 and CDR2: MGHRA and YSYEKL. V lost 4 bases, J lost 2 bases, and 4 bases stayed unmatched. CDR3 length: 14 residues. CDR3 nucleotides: TGCGCCAGCAGCCGGGACAGTGGGAACTATGGCTACACCTTC. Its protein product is CASSRDSGNYGYTF.

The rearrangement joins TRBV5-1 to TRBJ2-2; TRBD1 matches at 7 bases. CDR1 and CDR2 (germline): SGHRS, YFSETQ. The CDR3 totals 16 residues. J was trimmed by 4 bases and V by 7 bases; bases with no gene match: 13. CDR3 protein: CASAGDRAVGTGELFF. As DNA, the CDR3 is TGCGCCAGCGCCGGCGACAGGGCGGTGGGCACCGGGGAGCTGTTTTTT.

CDR3 DNA sequence: TGTGCCATCAGTGAGTCTCCGGGACAGAACTATGGCTACACCTTC. Translated, it gives CAISESPGQNYGYTF. V and J are TRBV10-3 and TRBJ1-2, with 7 bases fitting TRBD1. The CDR3 is 15 residues long. The germline CDR1 and CDR2 sequences are ENHRY and SYGVKD. The J segment lost 2 bases and the V segment lost 0 bases, leaving 3 bases of the junction unmatched.

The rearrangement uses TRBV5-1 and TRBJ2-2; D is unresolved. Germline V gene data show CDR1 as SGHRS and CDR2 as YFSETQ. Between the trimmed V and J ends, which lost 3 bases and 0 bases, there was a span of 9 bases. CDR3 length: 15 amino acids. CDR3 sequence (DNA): TGCGCCAGCAGCTCTCCCATCTCGAACACCGGGGAGCTGTTTTTT. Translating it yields CASSSPISNTGELFF.

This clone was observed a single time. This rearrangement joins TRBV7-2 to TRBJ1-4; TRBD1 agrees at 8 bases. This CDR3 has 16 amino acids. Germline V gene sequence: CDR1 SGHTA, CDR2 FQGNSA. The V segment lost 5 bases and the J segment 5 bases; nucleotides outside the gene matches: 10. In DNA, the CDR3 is TGTGCCAGCAGCCCTAGGACAGGGATGAAGAATGAAAAACTGTTTTTT. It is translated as CASSPRTGMKNEKLFF.

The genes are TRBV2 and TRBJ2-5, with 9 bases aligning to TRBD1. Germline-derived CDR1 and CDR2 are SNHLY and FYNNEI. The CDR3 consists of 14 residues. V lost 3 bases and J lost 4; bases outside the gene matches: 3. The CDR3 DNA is TGTGCCAGCAGTGATCACAGGGGGCGAGAGACCCAGTACTTC. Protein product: CASSDHRGRETQYF. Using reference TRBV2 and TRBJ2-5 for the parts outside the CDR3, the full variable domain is EPEVTQTPSHQVTQMGQEVILRCVPISNHLYFYWYRQILGQKVEFLVSFYNNEISEKSEIFDDQFSVERPDGSNFTLKIRSTKLEDSAMYFCASSDHRGRETQYFGPGTRLLVL.

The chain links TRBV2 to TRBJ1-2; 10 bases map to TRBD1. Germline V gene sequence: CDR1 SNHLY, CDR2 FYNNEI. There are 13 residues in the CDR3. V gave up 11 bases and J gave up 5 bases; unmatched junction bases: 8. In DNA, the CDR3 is TGTGCCGGGAAGGACAGGGGGTTATATGGCTACACCTTC. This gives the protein CAGKDRGLYGYTF. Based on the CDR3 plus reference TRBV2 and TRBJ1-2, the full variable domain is EPEVTQTPSHQVTQMGQEVILRCVPISNHLYFYWYRQILGQKVEFLVSFYNNEISEKSEIFDDQFSVERPDGSNFTLKIRSTKLEDSAMYFCAGKDRGLYGYTFGSGTRLTVV.

DNA for the CDR3: TGCGCCAGCAGCTGGACGGACAGCACAGATACGCAGTATTTT. This gives the protein CASSWTDSTDTQYF. V is TRBV5-1 and J is TRBJ2-3; no definite D call. CDR3 length: 14 residues. The V end lost 3 bases, the J end lost 0 bases, and 8 bases lay between the germline ends. CDR1 and CDR2 (germline): SGHRS, YFSETQ.

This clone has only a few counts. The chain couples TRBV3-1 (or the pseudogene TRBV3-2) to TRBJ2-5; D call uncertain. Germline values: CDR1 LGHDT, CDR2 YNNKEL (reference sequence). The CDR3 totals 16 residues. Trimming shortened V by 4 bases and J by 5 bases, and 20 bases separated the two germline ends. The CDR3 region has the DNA TGTGCCAGCAGCCCACTCCTATACCCCTCCGGGGAGACCCAGTACTTC. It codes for CASSPLLYPSGETQYF.

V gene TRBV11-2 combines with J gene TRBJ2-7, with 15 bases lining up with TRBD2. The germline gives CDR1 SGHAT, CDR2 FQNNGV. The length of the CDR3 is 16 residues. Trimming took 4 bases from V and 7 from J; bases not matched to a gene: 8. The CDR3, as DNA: TGTGCCAGCAGCTCCACCGGACTAGCGGGGGGGTGGGAGCAGTACTTC. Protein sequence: CASSSTGLAGGWEQYF.

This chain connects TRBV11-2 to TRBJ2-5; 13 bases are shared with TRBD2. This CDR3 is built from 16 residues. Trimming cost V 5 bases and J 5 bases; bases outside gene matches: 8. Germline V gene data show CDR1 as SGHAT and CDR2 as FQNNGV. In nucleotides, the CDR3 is TGTGCCAGCAGCCGGACTAGCGGGGGACCGGGGGAGACCCAGTACTTC. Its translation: CASSRTSGGPGETQYF.

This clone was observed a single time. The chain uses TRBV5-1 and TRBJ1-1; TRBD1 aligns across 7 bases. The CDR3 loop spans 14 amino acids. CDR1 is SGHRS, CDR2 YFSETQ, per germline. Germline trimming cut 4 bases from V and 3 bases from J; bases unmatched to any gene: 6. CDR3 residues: CASSGLGGDTEAFF. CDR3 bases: TGCGCCAGCAGCGGCTTAGGGGGCGACACTGAAGCTTTCTTT.

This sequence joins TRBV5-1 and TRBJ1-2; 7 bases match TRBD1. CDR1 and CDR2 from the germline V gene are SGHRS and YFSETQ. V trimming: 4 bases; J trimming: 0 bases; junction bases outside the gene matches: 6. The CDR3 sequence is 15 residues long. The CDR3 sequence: CASSTTGTPNYGYTF. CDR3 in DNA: TGCGCCAGCAGCACGACAGGGACCCCTAACTATGGCTACACCTTC.

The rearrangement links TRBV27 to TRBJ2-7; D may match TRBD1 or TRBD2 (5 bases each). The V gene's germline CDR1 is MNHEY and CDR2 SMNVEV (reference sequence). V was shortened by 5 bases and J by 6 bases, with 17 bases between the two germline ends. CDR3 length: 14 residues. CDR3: CASSPTARGAEQYF. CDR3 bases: TGTGCCAGCAGTCCGACCGCGAGGGGAGCCGAGCAGTACTTC.

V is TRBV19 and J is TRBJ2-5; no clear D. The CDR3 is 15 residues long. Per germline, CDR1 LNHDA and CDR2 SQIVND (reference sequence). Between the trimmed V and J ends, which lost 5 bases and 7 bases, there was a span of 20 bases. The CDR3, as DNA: TGTGCCAGTAGTTATTCGGGCAGTAGAGTTGGGACCCAGTACTTC. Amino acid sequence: CASSYSGSRVGTQYF.

CDR3 loop: CASSKLIGTAANTGELFF. CDR3 DNA sequence: TGTGCCAGCAGCAAATTGATAGGGACTGCCGCGAACACCGGGGAGCTGTTTTTT. The V call is TRBV21-1, the J call TRBJ2-2; the table gives TRBD2 as D, unverified against the DNA. TRBV21-1 is noted as a pseudogene. The CDR3 consists of 18 residues.

CDR3 sequence: CAISEPTGLAALYEQYF. The CDR3 DNA sequence: TGTGCCATCAGTGAACCTACCGGACTAGCGGCCTTATACGAGCAGTACTTC. The chain employs TRBV10-3 and TRBJ2-7; 10 nucleotides agree with TRBD2. This CDR3 has 17 residues. Germline V lookup: CDR1 ENHRY, CDR2 SYGVKD. The ends lost 3 bases at V and 4 bases at J; junction bases unmatched: 12.

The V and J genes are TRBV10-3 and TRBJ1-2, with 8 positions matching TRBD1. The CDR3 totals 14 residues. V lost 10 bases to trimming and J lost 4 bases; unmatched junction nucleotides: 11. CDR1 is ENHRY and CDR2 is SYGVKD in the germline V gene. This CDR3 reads CATGQGALSYGYTF. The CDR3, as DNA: TGTGCCACCGGACAGGGTGCGTTATCCTATGGCTACACCTTC.

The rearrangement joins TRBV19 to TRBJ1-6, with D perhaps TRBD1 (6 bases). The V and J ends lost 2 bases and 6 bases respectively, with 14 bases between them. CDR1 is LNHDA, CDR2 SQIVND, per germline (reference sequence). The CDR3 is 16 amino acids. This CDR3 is CASSIQGSWRNSPLHF. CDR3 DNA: TGTGCCAGTAGTATACAGGGGTCATGGCGTAATTCACCCCTCCACTTT.

CDR3 protein: CASSQAGGPETQYF. Written as DNA, the CDR3 is TGTGCCAGCAGTCAAGCGGGGGGGCCCGAGACCCAGTACTTC. The chain couples TRBV11-2 to TRBJ2-5; 10 bases line up with TRBD2. Germline V lookup: CDR1 SGHAT, CDR2 FQNNGV. The CDR3 is 14 amino acids. V dropped 6 bases and J dropped 5; count of bases not matched to a gene: 6. The whole variable domain, remainder taken from reference TRBV11-2 and TRBJ2-5, is EAGVAQSPRYKIIEKRQSVAFWCNPISGHATLYWYQQILGQGPKLLIQFQNNGVVDDSQLPKDRFSAERLKGVDSTLKIQPAKLEDSAVYLCASSQAGGPETQYFGPGTRLLVL.

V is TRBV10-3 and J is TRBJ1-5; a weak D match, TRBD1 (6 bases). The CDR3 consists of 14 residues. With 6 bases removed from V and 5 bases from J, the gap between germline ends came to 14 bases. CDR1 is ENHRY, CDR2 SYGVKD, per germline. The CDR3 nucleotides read TGTGCCATCAGCCGAGGACAGTTCTATCAGCCCCAGCATTTT. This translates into CAISRGQFYQPQHF.

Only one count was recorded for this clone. In DNA form, the CDR3 reads TGTGCCAGCAGCGTAGGCCTACTAGCGGCATACAATGAGCAGTTCTTC. It codes for CASSVGLLAAYNEQFF. The J gene is TRBJ2-1, the V gene TRBV9, with 8 positions matching TRBD2. V lost 0 bases to trimming and J lost 4 bases; unmatched junction nucleotides: 6. The germline V gene has CDR1 SGDLS and CDR2 YYNGEE. The CDR3 is 16 residues long.

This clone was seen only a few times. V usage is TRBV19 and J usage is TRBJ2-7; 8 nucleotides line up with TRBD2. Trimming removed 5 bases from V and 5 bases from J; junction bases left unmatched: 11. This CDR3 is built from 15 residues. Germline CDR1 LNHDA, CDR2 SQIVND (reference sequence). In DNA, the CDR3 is TGTGCCAGTAGTGATGGCGGGGGGCTAGTTAACGAGCAGTACTTC. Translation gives CASSDGGGLVNEQYF. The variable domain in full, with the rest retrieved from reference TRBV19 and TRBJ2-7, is DGGITQSPKYLFRKEGQNVTLSCEQNLNHDAMYWYRQDPGQGLRLIYYSQIVNDFQKGDIAEGYSVSREKKESFPLTVTSAQKNPTAFYLCASSDGGGLVNEQYFGPGTRLTVT.